These 27 T cell receptor beta chains came from one sample sequenced in a study of cytomegalovirus exposure and HLA in healthy donors. It was with 60 Vbeta and 13 Jbeta primers that the PCR ran. Sequencing was performed with immunoSEQ multiplex PCR; in TCRdb, only in-frame clones are kept and a portion is missing. This sample has roughly 130,000 clones, with roughly four fifths found just once. Source material: PBMCs. All receptors derive from a boy aged 10-17 years in good health and CMV-seronegative.

The gene calls are TRBV7-9 and TRBJ2-5; 15 bases agree with TRBD2. V was clipped by 5 bases and J by 2 bases; unmatched bases: 6. Germline V gives CDR1 SEHNR, CDR2 FQNEAQ (reference sequence). This CDR3 has 17 amino acids. CDR3: CASSPRTSGRVQETQYF. CDR3 DNA: TGTGCCAGCAGCCCGAGGACTAGCGGGAGGGTGCAAGAGACCCAGTACTTC. Filled out from reference TRBV7-9 and TRBJ2-5, the complete variable domain reads DTGVSQNPRHKITKRGQNVTFRCDPISEHNRLYWYRQTLGQGPEFLTYFQNEAQLEKSRLLSDRFSAERPKGSFSTLEIQRTEQGDSAMYLCASSPRTSGRVQETQYFGPGTRLLVL.

This sequence joins TRBV19 and TRBJ2-3, with 7 bases matching TRBD2. CDR1 LNHDA and CDR2 SQIVND come from the germline V gene (reference sequence). The CDR3 sequence is 14 residues long. J was trimmed by 0 bases and V by 7 bases; bases with no gene match: 4. The CDR3: CASTGSGSTDTQYF. The CDR3 DNA follows: TGTGCCAGTACAGGTAGCGGGAGCACAGATACGCAGTATTTT.

The chain recombines TRBV30 with TRBJ2-3; 7 bases fit TRBD1. Germline CDR1 is GTSNPN and CDR2 is SVGIG (reference sequence). The J segment lost 6 bases and the V segment lost 2 bases, leaving 8 bases of the junction unmatched. This CDR3 spans 14 amino acids. CDR3 sequence reads: CAWSPGQDRDTQYF. CDR3 in DNA: TGTGCCTGGAGTCCAGGACAGGACCGGGATACGCAGTATTTT.

This clone showed up just a few times. V is TRBV5-4 and J is TRBJ2-7, with TRBD2 identical over 7 bases. Germline CDR1 is SGHNT and CDR2 is YYREEE (reference sequence). This CDR3 has 13 amino acids. V was clipped by 10 bases and J by 0 bases; unmatched bases: 7. This CDR3 reads CAVSGGTSYEQYF. In DNA, the CDR3 is TGTGCCGTCTCGGGAGGTACCTCCTACGAGCAGTACTTC.

J is TRBJ1-1 and V is TRBV29-1; TRBD1 is a possible D gene (6 bases). The germline gives CDR1 SQVTM, CDR2 ANQGSEA. V lost 5 bases, J lost 4 bases, and 14 bases lay in between. The CDR3 runs to 13 residues. CDR3 residues: CSVWGGWGTEAFF. The CDR3 DNA follows: TGCAGCGTTTGGGGGGGCTGGGGCACTGAAGCTTTCTTT.

The chain combines TRBV6-1 with TRBJ2-7; 12 bases agree with TRBD2. CDR3 size: 15 residues. The germline CDR1 and CDR2 sequences are MNHNS and SASEGT. After removal of 2 bases from V and 1 base from J, the junction contained 0 bases not matched to a gene. The CDR3 DNA reads TGTGCCAGCAGTGAAACTAGCGGGAGGTCCTACGAGCAGTACTTC. Its protein is CASSETSGRSYEQYF.

The chain uses TRBV6-1 and TRBJ1-1; the D is unclear. The CDR3 is made up of 14 amino acids. V was pared by 2 bases and J by 1 base, with 8 bases between. Germline lookup yields CDR1 MNHNS and CDR2 SASEGT. CDR3 sequence reads: CASSETGTNTEAFF. As DNA, the CDR3 is TGTGCCAGCAGTGAAACCGGTACGAACACTGAAGCTTTCTTT.

The genes are TRBV19 and TRBJ2-7, with 7 bases aligning to TRBD1. Germline-derived CDR1 and CDR2 are LNHDA and SQIVND (reference sequence). V was clipped by 7 bases and J by 4 bases; unmatched bases: 1. The CDR3 covers 11 residues. CDR3 DNA: TGTGCCAGTACCAGGGGGTACGAGCAGTACTTC. Translating gives CASTRGYEQYF.

This chain uses TRBV11-3 with TRBJ2-1; D is perhaps TRBD2 (6 bases). Trimming stripped 7 bases from V and 0 bases from J, with 16 bases between. This CDR3 is 16 amino acids long. CDR1 and CDR2 from the germline V gene are SGHNT and YENEEA. In DNA, the CDR3 is TGTGCCAGCACTACTCGGGCGGGGAGCTCCTACAATGAGCAGTTCTTC. It yields the protein CASTTRAGSSYNEQFF.

The chain uses TRBV7-8 and TRBJ2-2; 10 bases match TRBD2. V was clipped by 1 base and J by 7 bases; unmatched bases: 9. Germline lookup yields CDR1 SGHVS and CDR2 FQNEAQ. The length of the CDR3 is 17 residues. This chain's CDR3 is CASSLGSSGRAVGELFF. The DNA of the CDR3 is TGTGCCAGCAGCTTAGGGTCCAGCGGGAGGGCCGTCGGGGAGCTGTTTTTT.

The gene calls are TRBV11-2 and TRBJ2-7, with 12 bases fitting TRBD2. The CDR3 covers 15 residues. Trimming removed 5 bases from V and 7 bases from J; junction bases left unmatched: 9. Germline V gene lookup returns CDR1 SGHAT and CDR2 FQNNGV. CDR3 in DNA: TGTGCCAGCAGCGCCATGACTAGCGGGAGACGGGAGCAGTACTTC. Residues: CASSAMTSGRREQYF.

For this clone: A junction boundary mismatches the germline segment, possibly from a read error. The gene calls are TRBV2 and TRBJ2-3, with 7 bases matching TRBD1. The CDR3 has 14 residues. Germline V gene lookup returns CDR1 SNHLY and CDR2 FYNNEI. The DNA of the CDR3 is TGTGCCAGCTGTGACAGGGAAAGCACAGATACGCAGTATTTT. Amino acids: CASCDRESTDTQYF.

V is TRBV27 and J is TRBJ1-4; maybe TRBD1 (5 bases). The V gene lost 2 bases and the J gene lost 8 bases, with 12 bases spanning the gap. This CDR3 contains 14 residues. CDR1 and CDR2 from the germline V gene are MNHEY and SMNVEV (reference sequence). CDR3 in amino acids: CASSLRGGREKLFF. The CDR3 DNA sequence: TGTGCCAGCAGTTTAAGGGGTGGGCGCGAAAAACTGTTTTTT.

The chain couples TRBV4-2 to TRBJ2-2; TRBD2 matches at 9 bases. In germline, CDR1 is LGHNA, CDR2 YNFKEQ. Trimming at V came to 5 bases and at J to 4 bases, leaving 8 bases not matched to a gene. This CDR3 region has 16 residues. The chain's CDR3 is CASSNKAGGSTGELFF. The DNA of the CDR3 is TGTGCCAGCAGCAACAAAGCGGGAGGTTCCACCGGGGAGCTGTTTTTT.

The rearrangement joins TRBV4-2 to TRBJ1-1; no clear D gene. Trimming removed 0 bases at V and 6 bases at J, with 5 bases between. CDR1 and CDR2 (germline): LGHNA, YNFKEQ. This CDR3 region has 12 residues. The CDR3 region has the DNA TGTGCCAGCAGCCAAGACAGGTCTGAAGCTTTCTTT. Translating it yields CASSQDRSEAFF.

The J gene is TRBJ2-3, the V gene TRBV4-1; D possibly corresponds to TRBD2 (6 bases). Germline values: CDR1 MGHRA, CDR2 YSYEKL. V was shortened by 6 bases and J by 4 bases, with 20 bases between the two germline ends. The CDR3 is 16 residues long. CDR3 region: CASSPLSGGGPDTQYF. In DNA form, the CDR3 reads TGCGCCAGCAGTCCCTTGAGCGGTGGAGGGCCAGATACGCAGTATTTT.

This clone was recorded a few times. V gene TRBV27 combines with J gene TRBJ2-7; TRBD1 matches 9 bases. After removal of 5 bases from V and 5 bases from J, the junction contained 13 bases not matched to a gene. Per germline, CDR1 MNHEY and CDR2 SMNVEV (reference sequence). There are 16 residues in the CDR3. CDR3 amino acids: CASSPSGQGLGHEQYF. The CDR3 DNA reads as TGTGCCAGCAGTCCCTCAGGACAGGGGCTTGGGCACGAGCAGTACTTC.

The V call is TRBV11-1, the J call TRBJ2-7; 13 bases agree with TRBD2. In germline, CDR1 is SGHAT, CDR2 FQDESV (reference sequence). The CDR3 sequence is 16 residues long. V shed 5 bases and J 7 bases; nucleotides not matched to a gene: 11. The CDR3 here is CASSPLLAGGPGEQYF. DNA for the CDR3: TGTGCCAGCAGCCCATTACTAGCGGGAGGGCCTGGGGAGCAGTACTTC.

This chain links TRBV12-5 with TRBJ2-7, with TRBD2 identical over 14 bases. CDR1 and CDR2 (germline): LGHNT, FRNRAP. The CDR3 runs to 18 residues. V lost 6 bases, J lost 0 bases, and 10 bases stayed unmatched. The CDR3 is CASGRGTSGSPISYEQYF. CDR3 DNA: TGTGCTAGTGGCCGGGGGACTAGCGGGAGCCCAATCTCCTACGAGCAGTACTTC.

As DNA, the CDR3 is TGTGCCAGCACTCCAGCAGGGGTTTCCTACGAGCAGTACTTC. Translated: CASTPAGVSYEQYF. The chain carries TRBV6-5 and TRBJ2-7; D is possibly TRBD1 (6 bases). The CDR3 runs 14 residues. From germline, CDR1 is MNHEY and CDR2 SVGAGI. The V end was cut by 7 bases, the J end by 1 base, with 14 bases between.

The chain recombines TRBV5-1 with TRBJ2-7; 10 bases agree with TRBD1. The ends lost 4 bases at V and 5 bases at J; junction bases unmatched: 9. This CDR3 has 15 amino acids. Germline loops: CDR1 SGHRS, CDR2 YFSETQ. CDR3 loop: CASSNSRDRGHEQYF. CDR3 nucleotides: TGCGCCAGCAGCAATAGCCGGGACAGGGGCCACGAGCAGTACTTC.

The rearrangement uses TRBV7-7 and TRBJ2-5; D call uncertain. V shed 6 bases and J shed 4 bases, with 9 bases lying between them. CDR1 and CDR2 (germline): SSHAT, FNYEAQ (reference sequence). The CDR3 contains 12 residues. The CDR3 DNA reads as TGTGCCAGCAGTCCAGTCCGAGAGACCCAGTACTTC. Protein product: CASSPVRETQYF.

V is TRBV6-4 and J is TRBJ2-7; 9 nucleotides line up with TRBD2. The V gene end was trimmed by 5 bases and the J gene end by 1 base; junction bases not matched to a gene: 3. Germline V gives CDR1 MRHNA, CDR2 SNTAGT. The CDR3 totals 14 residues. CDR3 nucleotide sequence: TGTGCCAGCAGTCCCAGCGGGAGGTCCTACGAGCAGTACTTC. Its protein is CASSPSGRSYEQYF.

The V gene is TRBV4-2, the J gene TRBJ1-3; D is possibly TRBD1 (5 bases). Per the germline V gene, CDR1 is LGHNA and CDR2 is YNFKEQ. This CDR3 is built from 15 residues. The V and J ends lost 1 base and 0 bases respectively, with 7 bases between them. CDR3 DNA sequence: TGTGCCAGCAGCCAAGTGGGGGGCTCTGGAAACACCATATATTTT. It codes for CASSQVGGSGNTIYF.

The chain has TRBV5-6 and TRBJ2-1; TRBD1 agrees at 9 bases. Germline CDR1 reads SGHDT; CDR2 reads YYEEEE. V shed 1 base and J 10 bases; nucleotides not matched to a gene: 15. The CDR3 is made up of 17 amino acids. CDR3 loop: CASSLLEDRGFGGEQFF. Here the CDR3 DNA reads TGTGCCAGCAGCTTGTTAGAGGACAGGGGCTTCGGAGGCGAGCAGTTCTTC.

The rearrangement uses TRBV5-1 and TRBJ1-5; TRBD1 aligns across 8 bases. V shed 4 bases and J 3 bases; nucleotides not matched to a gene: 6. The V gene's germline CDR1 is SGHRS and CDR2 YFSETQ. This CDR3 has 15 amino acids. The CDR3 is CASSQGTGDNQPQHF. CDR3 DNA: TGCGCCAGCAGCCAGGGGACAGGCGACAATCAGCCCCAGCATTTT. Drawing the rest from reference TRBV5-1 and TRBJ1-5, the complete variable domain is KAGVTQTPRYLIKTRGQQVTLSCSPISGHRSVSWYQQTPGQGLQFLFEYFSETQRNKGNFPGRFSGRQFSNSRSEMNVSTLELGDSALYLCASSQGTGDNQPQHFGDGTRLSIL.

This clone was detected once. The chain recombines TRBV12-5 with TRBJ2-3; TRBD2 aligns across 14 bases. CDR1 and CDR2 (germline): LGHNT, FRNRAP. CDR3 size: 16 residues. V trimming: 6 bases; J trimming: 6 bases; junction bases outside the gene matches: 8. Here the CDR3 DNA reads TGTGCTAGTGGCCCCGGGACTAGCGGGAGTGTCGATACGCAGTATTTT. Its translation is CASGPGTSGSVDTQYF.